Following are 21 T cell receptor beta chains from one sample sequenced in a study of blood T cell repertoires in COVID-19. Here immunoSEQ multiplex PCR was the method, and the copy in TCRdb shows in-frame clones only, minus some. Of about 230,000 clones in the sample, approximately 81% are singletons; the top ten hold over 0.95%. The sample comprised peripheral blood. The receptors were sampled from a man in his forties with acute or convalescent COVID-19.

This chain joins TRBV28 and TRBJ2-7; 8 nucleotides agree with TRBD2. The V and J ends lost 8 bases and 3 bases, in that order; junction bases with no gene match: 21. CDR3 size: 18 residues. The germline CDR1 and CDR2 sequences are MDHEN and SYDVKM. The CDR3 spells CASRPGGGLIPLSYEQYF. CDR3 coding DNA: TGTGCCAGCCGACCCGGGGGGGGTCTAATTCCCCTAAGCTACGAGCAGTACTTC.

The chain carries TRBV6-5 and TRBJ1-3; maybe TRBD1 (5 bases). Trimming left V 6 bases short and J 0 bases short, with 9 bases between. The CDR3 runs to 14 residues. CDR1 and CDR2 (germline): MNHEY, SVGAGI. CDR3 loop: CASRDSTSGNTIYF. The CDR3 bases are TGTGCCAGCAGAGACAGCACCTCTGGAAACACCATATATTTT.

This clone is a singleton in its sample. V usage is TRBV7-9 and J usage is TRBJ2-7, with 8 bases aligning to TRBD1. V gave up 2 bases and J gave up 6 bases; unmatched junction bases: 3. The CDR3 totals 13 residues. Germline lookup yields CDR1 SEHNR and CDR2 FQNEAQ (reference sequence). The CDR3 sequence is CASSLITGGEQYF. The CDR3 nucleotides are TGTGCCAGCAGCTTAATCACAGGGGGCGAGCAGTACTTC.

The chain is built from TRBV7-9 and TRBJ2-7, with D possibly being TRBD1 (5 bases). Deletions cut 5 bases from V and 2 bases from J, with 16 bases between. Germline-derived CDR1 and CDR2 are SEHNR and FQNEAQ (reference sequence). This CDR3 comprises 15 residues. The CDR3 reads CASSLGQGYPYEQYF. Here the CDR3 DNA reads TGTGCCAGCAGCCTGGGTCAGGGCTACCCCTACGAGCAGTACTTC.

The gene calls are TRBV7-8 and TRBJ1-6; D remains ambiguous. The length of the CDR3 is 13 residues. Trimming left V 3 bases short and J 7 bases short, with 7 bases between. Per the germline V gene, CDR1 is SGHVS and CDR2 is FQNEAQ. The CDR3: CASSFTENSPLHF. The CDR3, as DNA: TGTGCCAGCAGCTTTACTGAGAATTCACCCCTCCACTTT.

The V gene is TRBV27, the J gene TRBJ1-4; D not certain. Looked up from germline, CDR1 is MNHEY and CDR2 is SMNVEV (reference sequence). V lost 5 bases, J lost 8 bases, and 12 bases lay in between. The CDR3 is 13 residues long. The CDR3: CASSPYSEEKLFF. CDR3 DNA sequence: TGTGCCAGCAGTCCCTACTCTGAGGAAAAACTGTTTTTT.

This clone has just one count. This chain joins TRBV5-4 and TRBJ2-5, with 10 bases lining up with TRBD2. CDR1 and CDR2 from the germline V gene are SGHNT and YYREEE (reference sequence). Trimming removed 0 bases from V and 1 base from J; junction bases left unmatched: 3. CDR3 length equals 16 residues. The CDR3 sequence is CASSLGASGGQETQYF. CDR3 coding DNA: TGTGCCAGCAGCTTGGGGGCTAGCGGGGGCCAAGAGACCCAGTACTTC.

This chain joins TRBV10-3 and TRBJ1-2; D gene ambiguous. The CDR3 consists of 16 residues. In germline, CDR1 is ENHRY, CDR2 SYGVKD. Trimming removed 9 bases from V and 13 bases from J, with 33 bases in between. In DNA form, the CDR3 reads TGTGCCATGACCACACTCCCGGGTCCCACAAATGAGCTAGTCACCTTC. Translation gives CAMTTLPGPTNELVTF.

The gene calls are TRBV11-2 and TRBJ2-7, with 13 nucleotides matching TRBD2. The germline V gene encodes CDR1 SGHAT and CDR2 FQNNGV. CDR3 length: 16 amino acids. Trimming removed 5 bases from V and 0 bases from J; junction bases left unmatched: 4. This CDR3 reads CASSRTSGGDSYEQYF. The CDR3, as DNA: TGTGCCAGCAGCCGGACTAGCGGGGGAGACTCCTACGAGCAGTACTTC.

This chain joins TRBV27 and TRBJ2-7; 7 positions match TRBD1. The CDR3 length is 15 residues. J lost 4 bases, V lost 4 bases, and 10 bases had no gene match. From germline, CDR1 is MNHEY and CDR2 SMNVEV (reference sequence). The CDR3 protein is CASSSPFQGVYEQYF. The CDR3 nucleotides read TGTGCCAGCAGTTCCCCATTCCAGGGGGTGTACGAGCAGTACTTC.

The rearrangement uses TRBV7-3 and TRBJ2-5, with D perhaps TRBD1 (6 bases). The CDR3 loop spans 13 amino acids. V dropped 2 bases and J dropped 5 bases, with 9 bases sitting between them. From germline, CDR1 is SGHTA and CDR2 FQGTGA. The CDR3 sequence: CASSLGQSETQYF. Written as DNA, the CDR3 is TGTGCCAGCAGCTTAGGACAGAGCGAGACCCAGTACTTC.

The chain joins TRBV5-8 to TRBJ1-5; D remains unclear. There are 15 residues in the CDR3. Trimming removed 1 base from V and 0 bases from J, with 8 bases in between. CDR1 SGHTS and CDR2 YDEGEE come from the germline V gene. Here the CDR3 DNA reads TGTGCCAGCAGCTTGTTGGAGACTAGCAATCAGCCCCAGCATTTT. Protein product: CASSLLETSNQPQHF. The variable domain in full, completed from reference TRBV5-8 and TRBJ1-5, reads EAGVTQSPTHLIKTRGQQATLRCSPISGHTSVYWYQQALGLGLQFLLWYDEGEERNRGNFPPRFSGRQFPNYSSELNVNALELEDSALYLCASSLLETSNQPQHFGDGTRLSIL.

The gene calls are TRBV4-2 and TRBJ1-2, with D possibly TRBD1 on 6 matching bases. The germline V and J ends were trimmed by 7 bases and 6 bases, with 15 bases remaining between them. CDR1 is LGHNA, CDR2 YNFKEQ, per germline. The CDR3 has 13 amino acids. The CDR3 reads CASNREDSDGYTF. The DNA of the CDR3 is TGTGCCAGCAACAGAGAGGACAGCGATGGCTACACCTTC.

This clone was seen a few times. The rearrangement joins TRBV2 to TRBJ1-6, with D maybe TRBD1 (5 bases). Germline V gene lookup returns CDR1 SNHLY and CDR2 FYNNEI. Trimming shortened V by 6 bases and J by 9 bases, and 27 bases separated the two germline ends. The CDR3 spans 18 residues. The CDR3 protein is CASSHPTDSYLSSSPLHF. The CDR3 DNA reads TGTGCCAGCAGCCACCCGACTGACAGCTATTTATCGTCTTCACCCCTCCACTTT.

This rearrangement joins TRBV27 to TRBJ2-2, with D possibly being TRBD2 (7 bases). The CDR3 covers 13 residues. Germline CDR1 MNHEY, CDR2 SMNVEV (reference sequence). V was clipped by 8 bases and J by 6 bases, with 13 bases between them. DNA of the CDR3: TGTGCCAGCTGGGGGGGCTGGGCCGGGGAGCTGTTTTTT. Protein product: CASWGGWAGELFF.

The gene calls are TRBV3-1 (or the pseudogene TRBV3-2) and TRBJ1-1; 7 nucleotides match TRBD1. The CDR3 loop spans 14 amino acids. With 1 base clipped from V and 4 bases from J, the junction kept 3 bases outside the gene matches. Germline V lookup: CDR1 LGHDT, CDR2 YNNKEL (reference sequence). The CDR3 nucleotides are TGTGCCAGCAGCCAAGGACAGGGCAGCACTGAAGCTTTCTTT. Translated, it gives CASSQGQGSTEAFF.

This sequence joins TRBV7-8 and TRBJ1-5; D remains ambiguous. From germline, CDR1 is SGHVS and CDR2 FQNEAQ. The CDR3 runs to 15 residues. Trimming took 5 bases from V and 3 from J, leaving 14 bases between them. The CDR3 here is CASSPDTRFNQPQHF. CDR3 nucleotides: TGTGCCAGCAGCCCAGATACGAGGTTCAATCAGCCCCAGCATTTT. The entire variable domain, with the rest obtained from reference TRBV7-8 and TRBJ1-5, is as follows: GAGVSQSPRYKVAKRGQDVALRCDPISGHVSLFWYQQALGQGPEFLTYFQNEAQLDKSGLPSDRFFAERPEGSVSTLKIQRTQQEDSAVYLCASSPDTRFNQPQHFGDGTRLSIL.

The chain's CDR3 is CASSSDSSNQPQHF. CDR3 nucleotides: TGTGCCAGCAGCTCGGACAGTAGCAATCAGCCCCAGCATTTT. The chain is built from TRBV7-9 and TRBJ1-5; D is perhaps TRBD1 (6 bases). CDR3 length equals 14 residues. Trimming shortened V by 4 bases and J by 0 bases, and 7 bases separated the two germline ends. From germline, CDR1 is SEHNR and CDR2 FQNEAQ (reference sequence).

The rearrangement joins TRBV7-9 to TRBJ1-3; 9 nucleotides agree with TRBD1. V shed 8 bases, J shed 4 bases, and the junction held 9 bases outside the gene matches. In germline, CDR1 is SEHNR, CDR2 FQNEAQ (reference sequence). The CDR3 extends over 15 amino acids. The CDR3 DNA reads as TGTGCCAGCCTCCGGGACAGGGCCGCAGGAAACACCATATATTTT. Its translation: CASLRDRAAGNTIYF.

This chain joins TRBV18 and TRBJ2-5; D is ambiguous. V was cut by 0 bases and J by 3 bases, with 5 bases left in between. CDR1 is KGHSH, CDR2 LQKENI, per germline. There are 13 residues in the CDR3. The CDR3: CASSPPSKETQYF. The CDR3, as DNA: TGTGCCAGCTCACCACCGAGTAAAGAGACCCAGTACTTC.

This chain links TRBV5-4 with TRBJ1-1; unclear D gene. Germline CDR1 reads SGHNT; CDR2 reads YYREEE (reference sequence). The CDR3 covers 13 residues. V dropped 0 bases and J dropped 5 bases, with 8 bases sitting between them. The CDR3 DNA sequence: TGTGCCAGCAGCTTGGACACCAATACTGAAGCTTTCTTT. Its translation: CASSLDTNTEAFF. Full variable domain (remainder filled in from reference TRBV5-4 and TRBJ1-1): ETGVTQSPTHLIKTRGQQVTLRCSSQSGHNTVSWYQQALGQGPQFIFQYYREEENGRGNFPPRFSGLQFPNYSSELNVNALELDDSALYLCASSLDTNTEAFFGQGTRLTVV.